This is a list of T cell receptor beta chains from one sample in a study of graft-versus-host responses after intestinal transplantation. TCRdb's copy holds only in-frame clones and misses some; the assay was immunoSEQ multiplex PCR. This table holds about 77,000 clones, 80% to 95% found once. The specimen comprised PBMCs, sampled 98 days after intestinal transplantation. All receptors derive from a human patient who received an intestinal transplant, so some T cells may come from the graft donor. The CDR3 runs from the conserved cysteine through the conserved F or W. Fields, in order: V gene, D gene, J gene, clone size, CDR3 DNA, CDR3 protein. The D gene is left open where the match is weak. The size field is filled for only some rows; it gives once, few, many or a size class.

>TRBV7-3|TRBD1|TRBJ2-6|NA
TGTGCCAGCAGCCTCGGGACAGGGATAGGTGGGGCCAACGTCCCGACTTTC
CASSLGTGIGGANVPTF
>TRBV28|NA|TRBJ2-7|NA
TGTGCCAGCAGTCCCCCCGACGGACCCTACGAGCAGTACTTC
CASSPPDGPYEQYF
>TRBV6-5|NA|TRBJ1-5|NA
TGTGCCAGCAGTTTGCAGGAGACTAGCAATCAGCCCCAGCATTTT
CASSLQETSNQPQHF
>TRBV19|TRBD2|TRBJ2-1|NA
TGTGCCAGTAGTAGGGGACTAGCGGGAGTGGGCGAGCAGTTCTTC
CASSRGLAGVGEQFF
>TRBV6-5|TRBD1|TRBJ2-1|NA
TGTGCCAGCAACCCGGGACAGCCCTACAATGAGCAGTTCTTC
CASNPGQPYNEQFF
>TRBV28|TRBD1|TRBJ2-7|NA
TGTGCCAGCAGCTTCCGGGACAGGGGGGCCCCCTACGAGCAGTACTTC
CASSFRDRGAPYEQYF
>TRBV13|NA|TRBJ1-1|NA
TGTGCCAGCAGCTTAGGCCATGAGGGCAACACTGAAGCTTTCTTT
CASSLGHEGNTEAFF
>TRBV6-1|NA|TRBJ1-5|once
TGTGCCAGCAGCGATCAGGGGAATCAGCCCCAGCATTTT
CASSDQGNQPQHF
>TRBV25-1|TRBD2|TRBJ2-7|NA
TGTGCCAGCAGTGACCCCGGGACTAGCTCCTACGAGCAGTACTTC
CASSDPGTSSYEQYF
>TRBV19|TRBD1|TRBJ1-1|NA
TGTGCCAGTAGTATCCCGGGACAGGGGAACACTGAAGCTTTCTTT
CASSIPGQGNTEAFF
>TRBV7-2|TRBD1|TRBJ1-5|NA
TGTGCCAGCAGCGCGGGACAGAGGATGGGACAGCATTTT
CASSAGQRMGQHF
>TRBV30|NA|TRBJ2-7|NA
TGTGCCTGGAGTGTAGGGACCGACGCCGAGCAGTACTTC
CAWSVGTDAEQYF
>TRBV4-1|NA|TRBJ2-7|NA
TGCGCCAGCAGCAAACAGTTTTCCTCCTACGAGCAGTACTTC
CASSKQFSSYEQYF
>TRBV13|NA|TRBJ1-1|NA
TGTGCCAGCAGCTTAGATGGTAATGAAGCTTTCTTT
CASSLDGNEAFF
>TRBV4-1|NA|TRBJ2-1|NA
TGCGCCAGCAGCCGACGGGACGGGAATGAGCAGTTCTTC
CASSRRDGNEQFF
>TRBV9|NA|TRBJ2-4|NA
TGTGCCAGCAGCGTAGGAGGGGCCGCCAAAAACATTCAGTACTTC
CASSVGGAAKNIQYF
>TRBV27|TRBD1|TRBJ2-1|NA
TGTGCCAGCAGTAACAAGGGACAGGGGATAGGACTCTACAATGAGCAGTTCTTC
CASSNKGQGIGLYNEQFF
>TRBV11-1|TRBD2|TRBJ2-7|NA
TGTGCCAGCAGCGCCGGGACTAGCCGAACCTACGAGCAGTACTTC
CASSAGTSRTYEQYF
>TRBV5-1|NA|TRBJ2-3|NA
TGCGCCAGCAGCTTGCGCAGCACAGATACGCAGTATTTT
CASSLRSTDTQYF
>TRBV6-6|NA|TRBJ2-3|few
TGTGCCAGCAGTGGGACACGCACAGATACGCAGTATTTT
CASSGTRTDTQYF
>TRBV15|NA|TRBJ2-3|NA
TGTGCCACCAGCAGAGACAGGTATACGCAGTATTTT
CATSRDRYTQYF
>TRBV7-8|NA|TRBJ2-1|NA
TGTGCCAGCAGCCCGCGTGGGCTCTGGGAGCAGTTCTTC
CASSPRGLWEQFF
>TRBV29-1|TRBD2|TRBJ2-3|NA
TGCAGCGTTACTAGCGGTGGGCTCGATACGCAGTATTTT
CSVTSGGLDTQYF
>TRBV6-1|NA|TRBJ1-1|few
TGTGCCAGCAGCCCTTACGGGGAGGAAGCTTTCTTT
CASSPYGEEAFF
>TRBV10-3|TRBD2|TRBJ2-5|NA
TGTGCCACAAGGGAGGGACTAGCGGGGGGGACCGAGACCCAGTACTTC
CATREGLAGGTETQYF
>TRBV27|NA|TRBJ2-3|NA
TGTGCCAGCAGTTCCTACACAGATACGCAGTATTTT
CASSSYTDTQYF